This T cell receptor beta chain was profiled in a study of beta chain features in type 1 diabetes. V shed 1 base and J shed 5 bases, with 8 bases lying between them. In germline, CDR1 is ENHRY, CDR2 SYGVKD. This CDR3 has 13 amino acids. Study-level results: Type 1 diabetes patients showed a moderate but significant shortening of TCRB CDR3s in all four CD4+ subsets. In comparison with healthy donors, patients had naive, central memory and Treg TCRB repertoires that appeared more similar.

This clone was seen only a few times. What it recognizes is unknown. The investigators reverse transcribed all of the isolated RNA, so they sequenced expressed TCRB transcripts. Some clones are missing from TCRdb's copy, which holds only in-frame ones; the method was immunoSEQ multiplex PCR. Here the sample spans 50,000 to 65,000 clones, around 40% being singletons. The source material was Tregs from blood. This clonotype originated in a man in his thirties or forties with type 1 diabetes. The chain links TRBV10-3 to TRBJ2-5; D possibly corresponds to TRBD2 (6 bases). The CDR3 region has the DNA TGTGCCATCAGTGAGTACCTAGCGGAGACCCAGTACTTC. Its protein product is CAISEYLAETQYF.